A single sample gave rise to the 9 T cell receptor beta chains below, sequenced in a study of CD8 T cells in ankylosing spondylitis. Broader study findings: What appeared characteristic of ankylosing spondylitis blood was a TCR beta motif of under 10 highly homologous variants.

TCRdb reprocessed the 5' RACE reads via MiXCR and lists one record per CDR3 protein. The profile shows roughly 440,000 distinct CDR3 sequences, 17% of them singletons. For these TCRs, the target antigens are not known. The sequencing sample was made of blood, either unsorted or a sorted T cell fraction (not recorded which). Every receptor here comes from a male donor with ankylosing spondylitis.

The chain uses TRBV7-3 and TRBJ2-2; D call uncertain. V lost 5 bases and J lost 0, with 13 bases in between. The CDR3 covers 16 residues. Germline V lookup: CDR1 SGHTA, CDR2 FQGTGA. As DNA, the CDR3 is TGTGCCAGCAGCCCCCTCGGCGCCTCGAACACCGGGGAGCTGTTTTTT. This gives the protein CASSPLGASNTGELFF.

The chain joins TRBV20-1 to TRBJ2-3; the D call may be TRBD1 or TRBD2 (5 bases each). The germline V gene has CDR1 DFQATT and CDR2 SNEGSKA (reference sequence). The CDR3 contains 12 residues. V lost 5 bases and J lost 6, with 12 bases in between. Here the CDR3 reads CSAQDSGDTQYF. In nucleotides, the CDR3 is TGCAGTGCTCAGGACTCAGGGGATACGCAGTATTTT.

The sample holds a few counts of this clonotype. V and J are TRBV28 and TRBJ2-1; D possibly uses TRBD1 or TRBD2 (6 bases each). V was trimmed by 6 bases and J by 7 bases, leaving 19 bases between them. Germline values: CDR1 MDHEN, CDR2 SYDVKM. The CDR3 spans 15 residues. The CDR3 bases are TGTGCCAGCAGCCGCTTGGAGGGGGATAAGAATGAGCAGTTCTTC. Translating gives CASSRLEGDKNEQFF.

The chain combines TRBV20-1 with TRBJ1-4; no firm D call. Trimming cost V 6 bases and J 2 bases, with 4 bases left between them. This CDR3 is 11 amino acids long. The germline V gene has CDR1 DFQATT and CDR2 SNEGSKA (reference sequence). The CDR3 bases are TGCAGTGCCGGGACTAATGAAAAACTGTTTTTT. Translating gives CSAGTNEKLFF.

This clonotype was recorded at least ten times. The CDR3 reads CASSMTGVAVTEAFF. In nucleotides, the CDR3 is TGTGCCAGCAGTATGACAGGGGTCGCGGTCACTGAAGCTTTCTTT. This chain uses TRBV12-3 or TRBV12-4 with TRBJ1-1; 8 nucleotides agree with TRBD1. CDR3 size: 15 residues. V dropped 5 bases and J dropped 4; count of bases not matched to a gene: 9.

The chain recombines TRBV15 with TRBJ2-7; 7 bases are shared with TRBD2. After removal of 0 bases from V and 7 bases from J, the junction contained 9 bases not matched to a gene. The CDR3 spans 15 residues. The germline gives CDR1 LNHNV, CDR2 YYDKDF (reference sequence). Here the CDR3 DNA reads TGTGCCACCAGCAGAGATTTTGGCGGGAGAGGTGAGCAGTACTTC. It specifies CATSRDFGGRGEQYF.

This clonotype has just a few counts. This chain links TRBV12-5 with TRBJ2-3; 14 nucleotides match TRBD2. The CDR3 spans 19 residues. With V trimmed by 6 bases and J by 4 bases, 15 bases remained unmatched. The germline CDR1 and CDR2 sequences are LGHNT and FRNRAP. This chain's CDR3 is CASGPAGLAGGASSDTQYF. The CDR3 DNA follows: TGTGCTAGTGGCCCCGCCGGACTAGCGGGGGGAGCTAGTTCAGATACGCAGTATTTT. The complete variable domain, with remaining parts taken from reference TRBV12-5 and TRBJ2-3, reads DARVTQTPRHKVTEMGQEVTMRCQPILGHNTVFWYRQTMMQGLELLAYFRNRAPLDDSGMPKDRFSAEMPDATLATLKIQPSEPRDSAVYFCASGPAGLAGGASSDTQYFGPGTRLTVL.

This clonotype appeared a few times. The V gene is TRBV27, the J gene TRBJ2-7; 13 bases are a match to TRBD2. CDR3 size: 15 residues. V lost 7 bases, J lost 0 bases, and 3 bases stayed unmatched. The germline CDR1 and CDR2 sequences are MNHEY and SMNVEV (reference sequence). The DNA of the CDR3 is TGTGCCAGCAAACTAGCGGGAGGGAGCTCCTACGAGCAGTACTTC. It encodes CASKLAGGSSYEQYF.

Written as DNA, the CDR3 is TGTGCCAGCAGTTTAGAATCGGGGGGGACCACTGAAGCTTTCTTT. It encodes CASSLESGGTTEAFF. The chain has TRBV28 and TRBJ1-1, with a weak D call TRBD1 (5 bases). Germline CDR1 and CDR2: MDHEN and SYDVKM. The length of the CDR3 is 15 residues. Between the trimmed V and J ends, which lost 2 bases and 4 bases, there was a span of 14 bases. The full variable domain, with the rest looked up from reference TRBV28 and TRBJ1-1, is DVKVTQSSRYLVKRTGEKVFLECVQDMDHENMFWYRQDPGLGLRLIYFSYDVKMKEKGDIPEGYSVSREKKERFSLILESASTNQTSMYLCASSLESGGTTEAFFGQGTRLTVV.